This is a list of T cell receptor beta chains from one sample in a study of blood T cell repertoires in COVID-19. Only in-frame clones appear in the TCRdb table, and some are missing; sequencing was by immunoSEQ multiplex PCR. The table has almost 200,000 clones, 80% to 90% seen once. Material: peripheral blood. These receptors all come from a woman in her 70s with acute or convalescent COVID-19. Both conserved end residues are part of each CDR3. The D gene is left open where the match is weak. Size tells how often a clone was seen (once, few, many) or the class of an expanded clone, and some rows leave it out.

TRBJ1-4,-,-,13,TRBV6-5,CASSTQGREKLFF,TGTGCCAGCAGTACCCAGGGAAGGGAAAAACTGTTTTTT
TRBJ2-2,-,-,14,TRBV5-1,CASSSTGNTGELFF,TGCGCCAGCAGCTCTACAGGGAACACCGGGGAGCTGTTTTTT
TRBJ2-5,-,-,14,TRBV10-1,CASSESYSRETQYF,TGCGCCAGCAGTGAGTCGTACAGCCGAGAGACCCAGTACTTC
TRBJ1-6,-,-,16,TRBV6-5,CASSYLGRSGGSPLHF,TGTGCCAGCAGTTATTTGGGGCGTTCGGGAGGTTCACCCCTCCACTTT
TRBJ1-5,-,-,14,TRBV18,CASSSRGTVQPQHF,TGTGCCAGCTCAAGCAGGGGTACGGTTCAGCCCCAGCATTTT
TRBJ2-1,TRBD2,-,14,TRBV7-3,CASSSGLAGTEQFF,TGTGCCAGCAGCTCAGGACTAGCGGGAACTGAGCAGTTCTTC
TRBJ2-4,TRBD1,once,14,TRBV5-1,CASSGTGAQTIQYF,TGCGCCAGCAGCGGGACAGGGGCTCAAACCATTCAGTACTTC
TRBJ2-3,TRBD2,-,15,TRBV7-3,CASSEPGTSADTQYF,TGTGCCAGCAGCGAGCCCGGGACTAGCGCAGATACGCAGTATTTT
TRBJ2-5,-,-,16,TRBV24-1,CATSDLNGAGQETQYF,TGTGCCACCAGTGATTTAAATGGGGCCGGCCAAGAGACCCAGTACTTC
TRBJ2-5,TRBD2,-,15,TRBV9,CASSPRGGVQETQYF,TGTGCCAGCAGCCCCCGTGGGGGGGTCCAAGAGACCCAGTACTTC
TRBJ2-7,-,-,14,TRBV3-1/TRBV3-2,CASSQGRIPRGQYF,TGTGCCAGCAGCCAAGGGCGGATCCCTAGAGGGCAGTACTTC
TRBJ1-2,-,-,11,TRBV12-5,CASVSREGYTF,TGTGCTAGTGTTTCTAGGGAGGGCTACACCTTC
TRBJ2-7,TRBD1,-,15,TRBV11-2,CASSPRTGGRGEQYF,TGTGCCAGCAGCCCCCGGACAGGGGGCCGCGGCGAGCAGTACTTC
TRBJ1-5,-,-,14,TRBV19,CASSITEGNQPQHF,TGTGCCAGTAGTATTACCGAGGGCAATCAGCCCCAGCATTTT
TRBJ2-6,-,-,15,TRBV5-4,CASRPKQAGANVLTF,TGTGCCAGCAGACCAAAGCAGGCTGGGGCCAACGTCCTGACTTTC
TRBJ2-6,-,-,14,TRBV2,CASSDSSGANVLTF,TGTGCCAGCAGTGACAGCTCTGGGGCCAACGTCCTGACTTTC
TRBJ1-2,-,-,13,TRBV9,CASSVGDHYGYTF,TGTGCCAGCAGCGTAGGAGATCACTATGGCTACACCTTC
TRBJ2-7,-,-,14,TRBV6-6,CASSRTAPTYEQYF,TGTGCCAGCAGCCGGACAGCCCCTACCTACGAGCAGTACTTC
TRBJ2-5,TRBD2,-,12,TRBV12-3/TRBV12-4,CASSGLVETQYF,TGTGCCAGCAGTGGACTAGTGGAGACCCAGTACTTC
TRBJ2-5,TRBD1,few,16,TRBV18,CASSKSPPGQGETQYF,TGTGCCAGCTCAAAATCACCCCCGGGACAGGGAGAGACCCAGTACTTC
TRBJ2-7,TRBD1,-,14,TRBV5-1,CASSLVTGGYEQYF,TGCGCCAGCAGCTTGGTGACAGGGGGCTACGAGCAGTACTTC
TRBJ2-1,TRBD1,-,14,TRBV6-5,CASNKDRAYNEQFF,TGTGCCAGCAACAAGGACAGGGCCTACAATGAGCAGTTCTTC
TRBJ2-3,-,-,15,TRBV7-8,CASSSLVTSTDTQYF,TGTGCCAGCAGCTCCCTTGTCACTAGCACAGATACGCAGTATTTT
TRBJ2-1,TRBD2,-,17,TRBV19,CASRASGGPFSYNEQFF,TGTGCCAGTCGAGCTAGCGGGGGGCCGTTCTCCTACAATGAGCAGTTCTTC
TRBJ1-4,-,-,15,TRBV5-1,CASSPGSATNEKLFF,TGCGCCAGCAGCCCCGGGTCTGCAACTAATGAAAAACTGTTTTTT
TRBJ1-4,TRBD1,few,14,TRBV2,CASRGGQANEKLFF,TGTGCCAGCAGGGGAGGACAGGCAAATGAAAAACTGTTTTTT
TRBJ1-5,-,-,14,TRBV4-3,CASSPDTGNQPQHF,TGCGCCAGCAGCCCAGACACAGGGAATCAGCCCCAGCATTTT
TRBJ1-1,TRBD1,-,16,TRBV7-2,CASSTWDRGTNTEAFF,TGTGCCAGCAGCACCTGGGACAGGGGGACGAACACTGAAGCTTTCTTT
TRBJ1-1,-,-,13,TRBV27,CASTLTGGAEAFF,TGTGCCAGCACCCTCACGGGAGGCGCTGAAGCTTTCTTT
TRBJ1-6,-,-,12,TRBV7-9,CASSFPDSPLHF,TGTGCCAGCAGTTTTCCCGATTCACCCCTCCACTTT
TRBJ2-5,TRBD1,-,15,TRBV7-3,CASSLGQGGQETQYF,TGTGCCAGCAGCCTTGGACAGGGGGGTCAAGAGACCCAGTACTTC